This T cell receptor (beta chain) was found in a study of blood T cell repertoires in COVID-19. Study summary: Samples of COVID-19 (acute and convalescent) were obtained from the United States, Italy and Spain.

The CDR3 totals 15 residues. The junction had 8 bases not matched to a gene; V was cut back by 3 bases and J by 6 bases. Germline V lookup: CDR1 SGHAT, CDR2 FQNNGV. Clones were read by immunoSEQ multiplex PCR, and TCRdb kept only the in-frame ones, dropping some. The sample has approximately 230,000 clones, about nine tenths seen once. Participants were aged about 18 to 90 years, lived in roughly 23 US areas, and enrolled virtually. The sequencing sample was made of PBMCs or T cells enriched from blood (not recorded which). The receptor's source is a man aged 35-49 years who had recovered from COVID-19. The chain combines TRBV11-2 with TRBJ2-1; 7 bases fit TRBD1. CDR3 sequence (DNA): TGTGCCAGCAGCTTCGTAGGGGGCGAAGGCAATGAGCAGTTCTTC. This encodes CASSFVGGEGNEQFF.